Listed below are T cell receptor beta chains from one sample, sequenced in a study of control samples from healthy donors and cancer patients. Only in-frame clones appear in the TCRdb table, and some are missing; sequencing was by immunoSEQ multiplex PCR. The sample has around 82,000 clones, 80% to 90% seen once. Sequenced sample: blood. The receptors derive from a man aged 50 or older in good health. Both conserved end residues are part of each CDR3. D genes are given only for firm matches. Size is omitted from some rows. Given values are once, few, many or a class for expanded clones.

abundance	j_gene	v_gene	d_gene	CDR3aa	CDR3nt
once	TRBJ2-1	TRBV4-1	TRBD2	CASSQGGRLAGAYNEQFF	TGCGCCAGCAGCCAAGGGGGGCGGTTAGCGGGAGCGTACAATGAGCAGTTCTTC
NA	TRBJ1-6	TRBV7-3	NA	CASSLGGNSPLHF	TGTGCCAGCAGCTTGGGGGGGAATTCACCCCTCCACTTT
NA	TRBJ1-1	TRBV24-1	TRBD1	CATSNNRGLNTEAFF	TGTGCCACCAGTAACAACAGGGGGCTGAACACTGAAGCTTTCTTT
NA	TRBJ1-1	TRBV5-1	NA	CASSPIGTNTEAFF	TGCGCCAGCAGCCCTATAGGAACTAACACTGAAGCTTTCTTT
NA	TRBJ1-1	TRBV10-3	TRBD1	CAIGSGTGGNTEAFF	TGTGCCATCGGCTCCGGGACAGGTGGGAACACTGAAGCTTTCTTT
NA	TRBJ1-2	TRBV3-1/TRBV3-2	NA	CASSQDHQSYGYTF	TGTGCCAGCAGCCAAGATCACCAATCCTATGGCTACACCTTC
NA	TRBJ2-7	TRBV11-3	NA	CASSYGPTYEQYF	TGTGCCAGCAGTTACGGACCAACCTACGAGCAGTACTTC
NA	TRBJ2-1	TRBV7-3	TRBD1	CASSTTGGSSYNEQFF	TGTGCCAGCAGCACGACAGGGGGCAGCTCCTACAATGAGCAGTTCTTC
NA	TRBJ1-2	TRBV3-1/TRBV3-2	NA	CASSQPTTGGYGYTF	TGTGCCAGCAGCCAACCCACGACAGGTGGGTATGGCTACACCTTC
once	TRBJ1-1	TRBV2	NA	CASIRGEAGTEAFF	TGTGCCAGCATCCGGGGTGAAGCGGGTACTGAAGCTTTCTTT
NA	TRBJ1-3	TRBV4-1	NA	CASSHQDRAHSGNTIYF	TGCGCCAGCAGCCATCAAGACAGAGCACACTCTGGAAACACCATATATTTT
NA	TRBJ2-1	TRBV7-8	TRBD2	CASSLGGGGGYNEQFF	TGTGCCAGCAGCTTAGGTGGCGGGGGGGGATACAATGAGCAGTTCTTC
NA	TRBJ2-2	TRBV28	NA	CASSLVGGTNTGELFF	TGTGCCAGCAGTTTAGTCGGGGGAACGAACACCGGGGAGCTGTTTTTT
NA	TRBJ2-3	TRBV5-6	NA	CASSLGGHSTDTQYF	TGTGCCAGCAGCTTAGGGGGGCATAGCACAGATACGCAGTATTTT
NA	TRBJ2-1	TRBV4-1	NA	CASSPSQANEQFF	TGCGCCAGCAGCCCCTCCCAGGCCAATGAGCAGTTCTTC
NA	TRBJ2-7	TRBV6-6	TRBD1	CASIRQGSSYEQYF	TGTGCCAGCATTCGACAGGGGAGCTCCTACGAGCAGTACTTC
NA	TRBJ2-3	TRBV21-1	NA	CASSKEVFASTDTQYF	TGTGCCAGCAGCAAAGAAGTTTTCGCTAGCACAGATACGCAGTATTTT
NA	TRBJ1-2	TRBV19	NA	CASSGVLLGYYGYTF	TGTGCCAGTAGTGGCGTACTCCTTGGATACTATGGCTACACCTTC
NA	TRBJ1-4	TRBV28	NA	CASSFPSANEKLFF	TGTGCCAGCAGTTTCCCATCGGCTAATGAAAAACTGTTTTTT
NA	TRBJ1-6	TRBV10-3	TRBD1	CAISDRDRGSPLHF	TGTGCCATCAGTGACCGGGACAGGGGATCACCCCTCCACTTT
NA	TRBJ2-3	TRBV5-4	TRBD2	CASSAKLAGGSTDTQYF	TGTGCCAGCAGCGCCAAACTAGCGGGAGGGAGCACAGATACGCAGTATTTT
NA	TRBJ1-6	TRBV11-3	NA	CASSPTRDSPLHF	TGTGCCAGCAGCCCTACTAGGGATTCACCCCTCCACTTT
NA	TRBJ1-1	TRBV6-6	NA	CASSYADKTEAFF	TGTGCCAGCAGTTACGCAGATAAAACTGAAGCTTTCTTT
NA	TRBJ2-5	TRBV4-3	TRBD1	CASSPDRGGGGGQYF	TGCGCCAGCAGCCCCGACAGGGGGGGCGGAGGAGGCCAGTACTTC
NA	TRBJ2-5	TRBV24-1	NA	CATSDSSGPSESQYF	TGTGCCACCAGTGATTCCTCAGGGCCCTCGGAGAGCCAGTACTTC
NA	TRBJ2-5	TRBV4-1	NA	CASSQDNSGDQETQYF	TGCGCCAGCAGCCAAGATAACAGCGGAGACCAAGAGACCCAGTACTTC
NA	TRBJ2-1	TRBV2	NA	CASSAWSGKANEQFF	TGTGCCAGCAGTGCGTGGTCGGGAAAGGCTAATGAGCAGTTCTTC
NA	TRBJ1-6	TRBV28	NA	CASWSSYNSPLHF	TGTGCTTCGTGGAGCTCCTATAATTCACCCCTCCACTTT
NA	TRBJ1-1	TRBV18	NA	CASSQGNTEAFF	TGTGCCAGCTCACAGGGGAACACTGAAGCTTTCTTT
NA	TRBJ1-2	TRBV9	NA	CASSGLQGFYGYTF	TGTGCCAGCAGCGGCCTACAGGGCTTCTATGGCTACACCTTC
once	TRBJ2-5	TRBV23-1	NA	CASSQSEQHETQYF	TGCGCCAGCAGTCAATCTGAGCAACACGAGACCCAGTACTTC
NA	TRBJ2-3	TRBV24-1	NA	CATRDRITDTQYF	TGTGCCACCAGAGACAGGATCACAGATACGCAGTATTTT
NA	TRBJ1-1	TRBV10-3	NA	CAISDTGLTEAFF	TGTGCCATCAGTGACACAGGGTTGACTGAAGCTTTCTTT
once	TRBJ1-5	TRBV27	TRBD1	CASKPTGGNQPQHF	TGTGCCAGCAAACCTACAGGGGGCAATCAGCCCCAGCATTTT
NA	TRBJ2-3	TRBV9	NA	CASSVNRGTSTDTQYF	TGTGCCAGCAGCGTAAATCGGGGGACTAGCACAGATACGCAGTATTTT
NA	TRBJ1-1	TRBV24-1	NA	CATSDTTGTEAFF	TGTGCCACCAGTGACACTACCGGCACTGAAGCTTTCTTT
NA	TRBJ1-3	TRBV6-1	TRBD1	CASSEALQGSAAGNTIYF	TGTGCCAGCAGTGAAGCCTTACAGGGGTCTGCCGCTGGAAACACCATATATTTT
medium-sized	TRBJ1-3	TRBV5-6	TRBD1	CASSPAGTGGAGNTIYF	TGTGCCAGCAGCCCGGCGGGGACAGGGGGCGCTGGAAACACCATATATTTT
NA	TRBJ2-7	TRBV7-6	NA	CASSLAGSEQYF	TGTGCCAGCAGCTTAGCGGGGTCCGAGCAGTACTTC
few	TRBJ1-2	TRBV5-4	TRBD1	CASSLDRGSYGYTF	TGTGCCAGCAGCTTGGACAGGGGTTCCTATGGCTACACCTTC
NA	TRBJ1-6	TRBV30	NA	CAWSSRGDTVSPLHF	TGTGCCTGGAGCTCAAGGGGGGACACCGTTTCACCCCTCCACTTT
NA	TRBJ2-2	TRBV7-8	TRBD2	CASSLTSGGRTGELFF	TGTGCCAGCAGCTTAACTAGCGGGGGGCGAACCGGGGAGCTGTTTTTT
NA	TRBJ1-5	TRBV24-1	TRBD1	CATSDTDRGLGDQPQHF	TGTGCCACCAGTGATACAGACAGGGGCCTTGGGGATCAGCCCCAGCATTTT
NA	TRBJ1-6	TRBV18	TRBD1	CASTSQGAGNSPLHF	TGTGCCAGCACATCCCAGGGGGCTGGAAATTCACCCCTCCACTTT
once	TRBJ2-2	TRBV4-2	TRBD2	CASSLASSGGLGTGELFF	TGTGCCAGCAGCCTAGCGTCTAGCGGGGGCCTAGGCACCGGGGAGCTGTTTTTT
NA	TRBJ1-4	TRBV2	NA	CASSDMTSDEKLFF	TGTGCCAGCAGTGATATGACATCCGATGAAAAACTGTTTTTT